This T cell receptor (beta chain) emerged from a study of shared clonotypes between healthy human individuals. This clone was picked up one time. The authors ran unsorted PBMC replicate PCRs on about 310 ng DNA, about 30,000 T cell genomes. Unsorted PBMC DNA underwent sequencing on ten immunoSEQ deep assay plates. Clones were sequenced by immunoSEQ multiplex PCR, and TCRdb holds only the in-frame ones, with some missing. Of some 480,000 clones in the sample, roughly 85% are singletons; the top ten hold approximately 12%. The sequence derives from a woman between 40 and 50 years old in good health. Some clones in this sample may be carry-over from other donors' samples. Sequencing was carried out using PBMCs.

The CDR3 coding sequence is TGCGCCAGCAGCGCCCCGGGACAGGGAAGGGAGCTGTTTTTT. Residues: CASSAPGQGRELFF. This chain connects TRBV5-1 to TRBJ2-2; the match to TRBD1 covers 9 bases. This CDR3 has 14 residues. V lost 4 bases, J lost 9 bases, and 7 bases stayed unmatched. Germline V gene lookup returns CDR1 SGHRS and CDR2 YFSETQ.